The 9 T cell receptor beta chains below were found in one sample sequenced in a study of Ad26.COV2.S vaccination and SARS-CoV-2 variants. Noted treatment: around 19 received Ad26.COV2.S at low or high dose, single or two shots; about 5 received placebo; per-sample allocation not given. Each sample was drawn 63 days after the first injection (of vaccine or placebo). Assay used: immunoSEQ multiplex PCR; TCRdb lists only in-frame clones, some missing. The sample has fewer than 500,000 clones, 89% seen once. Sample: peripheral blood, taken in a trial of Ad26.COV2.S vaccine versus placebo. These receptors were obtained from a person between 18 and 65 years old who received the Ad26.COV2.S COVID-19 vaccine or a placebo.

This sequence joins TRBV21-1 and TRBJ2-6; the table's TRBD2 call for D was not verified on the DNA. TRBV21-1 is described as a pseudogene. This CDR3 is 16 amino acids long. The CDR3 DNA reads as TGTGCCAGCAGCAAGGGAGGGGTCTCTGGGGCCAACGTCCTGACTTTC. The encoded protein is CASSKGGVSGANVLTF.

The chain carries TRBV18 and TRBJ1-2; 8 bases are a match to TRBD1. CDR1 and CDR2 (germline): KGHSH, LQKENI. V was pared by 3 bases and J by 8 bases, with 14 bases of the junction left unmatched. The CDR3 extends over 16 amino acids. CDR3 sequence reads: CASSPALDRGQGGYTF. CDR3 coding DNA: TGTGCCAGCTCACCGGCCCTCGACAGGGGCCAGGGGGGCTACACCTTC. The variable domain in full, completed from reference TRBV18 and TRBJ1-2, reads NAGVMQNPRHLVRRRGQEARLRCSPMKGHSHVYWYRQLPEEGLKFMVYLQKENIIDESGMPKERFSAEFPKEGPSILRIQQVVRGDSAAYFCASSPALDRGQGGYTFGSGTRLTVV.

The chain couples TRBV11-2 to TRBJ2-1; D call uncertain. The CDR3 runs to 14 residues. Germline loops: CDR1 SGHAT, CDR2 FQNNGV. V was cut by 3 bases and J by 12 bases, with 18 bases left in between. The CDR3, as DNA: TGTGCCAGCAGCTTTTATTCGACACCAAGTGGGCAGTTCTTC. It yields the protein CASSFYSTPSGQFF. The full variable domain, with the rest looked up from reference TRBV11-2 and TRBJ2-1, is EAGVAQSPRYKIIEKRQSVAFWCNPISGHATLYWYQQILGQGPKLLIQFQNNGVVDDSQLPKDRFSAERLKGVDSTLKIQPAKLEDSAVYLCASSFYSTPSGQFFGPGTRLTVL.

The V call is TRBV6-6, the J call TRBJ1-2; D gene uncertain. Germline CDR1 reads MNHNY; CDR2 reads SVGAGI (reference sequence). This CDR3 spans 14 amino acids. V lost 7 bases to trimming and J lost 8 bases, with 20 bases between them. Written as DNA, the CDR3 is TGTGCCAGCACCCCAGGCGGCTCTAGCCTCGGCTACACCTTC. Its protein is CASTPGGSSLGYTF.

This chain uses TRBV11-2 with TRBJ2-2, with a possible D match to TRBD1 (6 bases). The germline gives CDR1 SGHAT, CDR2 FQNNGV. V dropped 6 bases and J dropped 1 base, with 18 bases sitting between them. This CDR3 has 17 amino acids. The CDR3 DNA reads TGTGCCAGCAGAGCAAGACCGGGACAAAAGAACACCGGGGAGCTGTTTTTT. Protein: CASRARPGQKNTGELFF.

The count of this clone is one. This sequence joins TRBV2 and TRBJ1-3; TRBD1 matches at 8 bases. The CDR3 length is 13 residues. J gave up 8 bases and V 4 bases, and 4 bases lay outside the gene matches. CDR1 is SNHLY, CDR2 FYNNEI, per germline. The CDR3 nucleotides read TGTGCCAGCAGTGTTGACAGGGGAGACACCATATATTTT. Translating it yields CASSVDRGDTIYF.

The J gene is TRBJ2-5, the V gene TRBV5-1; D perhaps matches TRBD2 (5 bases). Deletions cut 1 base from V and 7 bases from J, with 14 bases between. Germline V gene data show CDR1 as SGHRS and CDR2 as YFSETQ. The length of the CDR3 is 14 residues. DNA of the CDR3: TGCGCCAGCAGCTTGAACCTAGCCGGAGGGACCCAGTACTTC. Its protein is CASSLNLAGGTQYF.

On this clone: This may be a read error: a much more frequent sequence differs by one nucleotide. The chain joins TRBV5-8 to TRBJ1-3; D ambiguous. V gave up 4 bases and J gave up 0 bases, with 8 bases separating them. The germline gives CDR1 SGHTS, CDR2 YDEGEE. The CDR3 has 14 amino acids. The CDR3 sequence is CASSLTVSGNTIYF. The CDR3 DNA is TGTGCCAGCAGCCTTACCGTCTCTGGAAACACCATATATTTT.

This clone was picked up a small number of times. The chain is built from TRBV28 and TRBJ2-2, with 10 positions matching TRBD2. The CDR3 spans 19 residues. Germline loops: CDR1 MDHEN, CDR2 SYDVKM. V gave up 2 bases and J gave up 8 bases; unmatched junction bases: 17. In DNA, the CDR3 is TGTGCCAGCAGTTTACCAGCGGGGGGGATCGCCTCGCCGGCTGGGGAGCTGTTTTTT. Protein sequence: CASSLPAGGIASPAGELFF. Full variable domain (rest looked up from reference TRBV28 and TRBJ2-2): DVKVTQSSRYLVKRTGEKVFLECVQDMDHENMFWYRQDPGLGLRLIYFSYDVKMKEKGDIPEGYSVSREKKERFSLILESASTNQTSMYLCASSLPAGGIASPAGELFFGEGSRLTVL.